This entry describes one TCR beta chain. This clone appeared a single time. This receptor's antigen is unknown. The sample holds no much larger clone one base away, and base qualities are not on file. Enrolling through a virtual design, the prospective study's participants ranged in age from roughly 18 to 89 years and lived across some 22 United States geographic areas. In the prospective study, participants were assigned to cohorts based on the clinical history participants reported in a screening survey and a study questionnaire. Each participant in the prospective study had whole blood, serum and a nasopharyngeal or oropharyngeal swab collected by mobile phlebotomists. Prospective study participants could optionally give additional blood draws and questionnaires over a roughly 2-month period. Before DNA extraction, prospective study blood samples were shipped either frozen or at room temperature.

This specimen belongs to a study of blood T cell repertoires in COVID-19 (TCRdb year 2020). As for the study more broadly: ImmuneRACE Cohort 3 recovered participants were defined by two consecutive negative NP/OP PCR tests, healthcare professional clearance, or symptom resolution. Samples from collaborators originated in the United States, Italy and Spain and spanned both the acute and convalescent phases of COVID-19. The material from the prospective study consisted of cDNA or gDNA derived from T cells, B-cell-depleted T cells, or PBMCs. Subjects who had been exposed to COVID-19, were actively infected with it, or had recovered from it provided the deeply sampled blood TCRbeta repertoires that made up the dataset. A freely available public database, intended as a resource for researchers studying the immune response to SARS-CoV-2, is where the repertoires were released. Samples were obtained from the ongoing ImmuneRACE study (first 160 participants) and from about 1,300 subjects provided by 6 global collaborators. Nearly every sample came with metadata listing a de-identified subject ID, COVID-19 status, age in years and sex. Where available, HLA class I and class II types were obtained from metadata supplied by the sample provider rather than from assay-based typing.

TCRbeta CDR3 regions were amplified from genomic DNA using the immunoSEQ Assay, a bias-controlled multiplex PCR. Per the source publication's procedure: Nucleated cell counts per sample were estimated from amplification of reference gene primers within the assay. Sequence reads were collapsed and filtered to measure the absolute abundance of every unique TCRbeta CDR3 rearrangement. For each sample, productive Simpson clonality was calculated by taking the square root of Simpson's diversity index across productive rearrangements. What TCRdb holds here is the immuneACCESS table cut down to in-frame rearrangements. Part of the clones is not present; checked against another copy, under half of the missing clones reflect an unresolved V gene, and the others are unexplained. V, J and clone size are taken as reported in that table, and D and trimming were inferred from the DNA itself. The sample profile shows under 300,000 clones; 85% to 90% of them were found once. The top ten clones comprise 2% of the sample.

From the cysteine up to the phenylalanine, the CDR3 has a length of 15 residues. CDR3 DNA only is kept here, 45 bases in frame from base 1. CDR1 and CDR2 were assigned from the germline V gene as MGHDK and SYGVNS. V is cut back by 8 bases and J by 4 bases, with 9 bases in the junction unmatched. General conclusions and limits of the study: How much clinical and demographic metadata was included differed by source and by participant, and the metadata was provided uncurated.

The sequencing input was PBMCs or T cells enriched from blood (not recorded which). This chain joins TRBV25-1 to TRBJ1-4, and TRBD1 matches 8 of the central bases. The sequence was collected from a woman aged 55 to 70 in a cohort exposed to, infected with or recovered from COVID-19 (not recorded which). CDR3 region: CASGDRTGNNEKLFF. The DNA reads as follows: TGTGCCAGCGGGGATCGGACAGGGAATAATGAAAAACTGTTTTTT.